Sequencing of this T cell receptor beta chain was carried out in a study of T cell repertoires in cytomegalovirus infection. This CDR3 has 16 amino acids. With V trimmed by 3 bases and J by 6 bases, 8 bases remained unmatched. Per germline, CDR1 KGHDR and CDR2 SFDVKD. From the reads, TCRdb called clonotypes with MiXCR, one entry per CDR3 protein. This table has over 250,000 distinct CDR3 sequences, under 25% appearing once. This clonotype was counted a few times. Its antigen is currently unknown. This TCR came from a human donor in good health (CMV status not recorded). Some clones in this sample may be carry-over from other donors' samples. The material sequenced was cultured PBMCs, taken from culture after CMV antigen stimulation. The chain carries TRBV24-1 and TRBJ1-4, with TRBD1 matching 8 bases. CDR3: CATSDIRDRRDEKLFF. CDR3 DNA sequence: TGTGCCACCAGTGATATCCGGGACAGGCGGGATGAAAAACTGTTTTTT.